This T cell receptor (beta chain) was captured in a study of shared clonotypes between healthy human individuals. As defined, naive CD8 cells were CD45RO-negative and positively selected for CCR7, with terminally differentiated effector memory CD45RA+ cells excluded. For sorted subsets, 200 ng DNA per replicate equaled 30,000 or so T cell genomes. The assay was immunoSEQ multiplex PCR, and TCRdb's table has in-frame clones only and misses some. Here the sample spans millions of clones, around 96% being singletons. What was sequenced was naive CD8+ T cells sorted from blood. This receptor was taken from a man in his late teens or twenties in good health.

The CDR3 sequence is CAGGDYNSPLHF. The DNA for the CDR3 is TGTGCGGGGGGGGACTATAATTCACCCCTCCACTTT. The chain is built from TRBV19 and TRBJ1-6; D is possibly TRBD1 (5 bases). Germline V gene data show CDR1 as LNHDA and CDR2 as SQIVND (reference sequence). This CDR3 is built from 12 residues.